This T cell receptor beta chain is drawn from a study of shared clonotypes between healthy human individuals. Study-level background: Three plates each covered CD4 naive and memory; CD8 naive two, CD8 memory one.

Germline-derived CDR1 and CDR2 are MNHEY and SVGAGI. V shed 4 bases, J shed 4 bases, and the junction held 6 bases outside the gene matches. The CDR3 length is 15 residues. Points from the study as a whole: It was the non-shared clonotypes that had lower generation probabilities than clonotypes shared by all four donors. Although depth was large, rarefaction showed that sequencing of the sorted subsets was incomplete.

A remark on this clone: The antigen remains unidentified.

It was at deep level that the assay was run. Generated by immunoSEQ multiplex PCR, the TCRdb table keeps only in-frame clones and is missing some. The data hold 2 million to 2.5 million clones, with approximately 95% observed a single time. This chain uses TRBV6-5 with TRBJ1-2, with 10 bases matching TRBD1. Material: naive CD4+ T cells from PBMCs. The subset is: CD45RA+ positively selected. This TCR came from a man aged 18 to 29 in good health. Some clones in this sample may be carry-over from other donors' samples. CDR3 sequence: CASSSRTGGTYGYTF. The CDR3 DNA reads TGTGCCAGCAGTTCACGGACAGGGGGGACCTATGGCTACACCTTC.